Detailed here is one T cell receptor (beta chain). This entry is derived from a study of blood T cell repertoires in COVID-19. In the study overall: Samples of COVID-19 (acute and convalescent) were obtained from the United States, Italy and Spain.

Original methodology: Reference gene primer amplification in the assay estimated nucleated cell counts. The protocol was immunoSEQ multiplex PCR, while the TCRdb copy is restricted to in-frame clones and leaves out a portion. The DNA was the basis for D and trimming; V, J and clone size are from that table. The sample has about 300,000 clones; around 90% are singletons. Sequenced: peripheral blood. This clonotype originated in a man between 18 and 29 years old with active or convalescent COVID-19.

CDR3 coding DNA: TGTGCCAGCAGCCAAGAGAGGCTAGCCGAGAACACCGGGGAGCTGTTTTTT. Protein product: CASSQERLAENTGELFF. V and J are TRBV4-2 and TRBJ2-2; TRBD2 is a possible D gene (5 bases). Trimming shortened V by 0 bases and J by 1 base, and 12 bases separated the two germline ends. The CDR3 runs to 17 residues. Germline V gene data show CDR1 as LGHNA and CDR2 as YNFKEQ.